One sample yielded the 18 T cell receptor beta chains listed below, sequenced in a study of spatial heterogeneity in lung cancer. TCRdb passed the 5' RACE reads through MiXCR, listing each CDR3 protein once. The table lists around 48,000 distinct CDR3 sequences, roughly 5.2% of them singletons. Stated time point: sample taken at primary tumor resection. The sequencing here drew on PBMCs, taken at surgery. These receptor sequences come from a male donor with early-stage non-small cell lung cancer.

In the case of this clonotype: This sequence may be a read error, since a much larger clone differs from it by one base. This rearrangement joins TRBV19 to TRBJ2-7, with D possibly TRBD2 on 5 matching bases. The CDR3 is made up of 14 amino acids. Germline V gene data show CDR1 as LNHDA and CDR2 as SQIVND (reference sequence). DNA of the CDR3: TGTGTCAGTAGTACCCTAGCCGTGAAGTACGAGCAGTACTTC. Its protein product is CVSSTLAVKYEQYF.

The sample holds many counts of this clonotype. The CDR3 nucleotides are TGTGCCAGCAGCCAAGGTCCAGGCGATGAGCAGTTCTTC. It translates to CASSQGPGDEQFF. This chain links TRBV4-2 with TRBJ2-1; D remains ambiguous. The germline V gene has CDR1 LGHNA and CDR2 YNFKEQ. The CDR3 covers 13 residues. The V end was cut by 1 base, the J end by 8 bases, with 9 bases between.

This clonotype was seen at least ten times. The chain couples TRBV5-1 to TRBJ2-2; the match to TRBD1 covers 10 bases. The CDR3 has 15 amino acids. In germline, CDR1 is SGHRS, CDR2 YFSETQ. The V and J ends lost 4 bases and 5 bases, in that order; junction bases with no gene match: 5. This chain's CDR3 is CASSPAGQGTGELFF. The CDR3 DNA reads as TGCGCCAGCAGCCCTGCGGGACAGGGGACCGGGGAGCTGTTTTTT.

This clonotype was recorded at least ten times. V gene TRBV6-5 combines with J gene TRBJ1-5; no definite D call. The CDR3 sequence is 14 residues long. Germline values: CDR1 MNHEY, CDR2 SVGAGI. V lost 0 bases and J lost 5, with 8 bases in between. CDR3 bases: TGTGCCAGCAGTTACTCTGGCGGATATCAGCCCCAGCATTTT. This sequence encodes CASSYSGGYQPQHF.

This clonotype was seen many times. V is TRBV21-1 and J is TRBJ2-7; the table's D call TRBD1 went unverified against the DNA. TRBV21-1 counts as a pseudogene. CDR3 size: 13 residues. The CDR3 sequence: CARTGAPQYEQYF. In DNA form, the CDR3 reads TGTGCCAGGACAGGGGCCCCGCAATACGAGCAGTACTTC.

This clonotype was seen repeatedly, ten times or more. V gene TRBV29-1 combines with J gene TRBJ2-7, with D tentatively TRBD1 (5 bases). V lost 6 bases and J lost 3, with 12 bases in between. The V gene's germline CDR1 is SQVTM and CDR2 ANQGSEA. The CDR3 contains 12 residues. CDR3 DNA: TGCAGCGTAAGTAAGACAGACTACGAGCAGTACTTC. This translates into CSVSKTDYEQYF.

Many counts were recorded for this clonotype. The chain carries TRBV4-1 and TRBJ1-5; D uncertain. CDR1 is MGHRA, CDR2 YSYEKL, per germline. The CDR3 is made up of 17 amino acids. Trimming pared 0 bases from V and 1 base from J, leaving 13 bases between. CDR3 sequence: CASSQDLSDRSNQPQHF. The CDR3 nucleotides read TGCGCCAGCAGCCAAGACCTCTCTGATAGAAGCAATCAGCCCCAGCATTTT.

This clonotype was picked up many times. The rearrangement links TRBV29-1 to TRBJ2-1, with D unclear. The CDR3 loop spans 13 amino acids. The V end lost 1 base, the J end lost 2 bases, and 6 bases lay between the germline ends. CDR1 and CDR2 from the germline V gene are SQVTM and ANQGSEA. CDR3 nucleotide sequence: TGCAGCGTTGAAGCCCGGACCTACAATGAGCAGTTCTTC. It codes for CSVEARTYNEQFF.

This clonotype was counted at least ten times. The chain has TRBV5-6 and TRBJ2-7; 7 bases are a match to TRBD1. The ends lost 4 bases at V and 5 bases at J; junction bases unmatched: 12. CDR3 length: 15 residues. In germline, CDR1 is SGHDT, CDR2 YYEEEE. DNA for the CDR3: TGTGCCAGCAGCGACCAGGGACAGCCTGGGGACGAGCAGTACTTC. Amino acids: CASSDQGQPGDEQYF.

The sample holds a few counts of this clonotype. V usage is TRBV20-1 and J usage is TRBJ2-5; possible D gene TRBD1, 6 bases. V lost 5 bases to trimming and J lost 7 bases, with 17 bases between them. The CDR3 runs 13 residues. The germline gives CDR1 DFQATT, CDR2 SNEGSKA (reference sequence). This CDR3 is CSAGQGTKRTQYF. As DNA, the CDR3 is TGCAGTGCTGGTCAGGGGACGAAAAGGACCCAGTACTTC.

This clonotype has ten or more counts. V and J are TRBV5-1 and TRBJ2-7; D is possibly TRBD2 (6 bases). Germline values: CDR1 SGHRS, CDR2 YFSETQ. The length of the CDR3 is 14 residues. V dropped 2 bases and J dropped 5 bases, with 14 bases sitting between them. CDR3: CASSFQSVADEQYF. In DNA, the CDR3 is TGCGCCAGCAGCTTTCAGAGTGTAGCGGACGAGCAGTACTTC.

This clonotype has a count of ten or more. The CDR3 region has the DNA TGTGCCAGCAGTTATGGGGAGGGAGGAAACACCATATATTTT. This gives the protein CASSYGEGGNTIYF. This chain links TRBV6-5 with TRBJ1-3; no definite D call. The CDR3 is made up of 14 amino acids. Germline lookup yields CDR1 MNHEY and CDR2 SVGAGI. V was clipped by 3 bases and J by 4 bases, with 10 bases between them.

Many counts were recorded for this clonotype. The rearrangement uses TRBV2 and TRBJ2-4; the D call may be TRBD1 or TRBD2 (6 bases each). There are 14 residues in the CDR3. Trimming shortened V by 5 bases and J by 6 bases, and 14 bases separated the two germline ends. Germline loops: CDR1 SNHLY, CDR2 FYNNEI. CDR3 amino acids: CASSKGGEANIQYF. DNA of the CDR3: TGTGCCAGCAGTAAGGGGGGCGAGGCAAACATTCAGTACTTC.

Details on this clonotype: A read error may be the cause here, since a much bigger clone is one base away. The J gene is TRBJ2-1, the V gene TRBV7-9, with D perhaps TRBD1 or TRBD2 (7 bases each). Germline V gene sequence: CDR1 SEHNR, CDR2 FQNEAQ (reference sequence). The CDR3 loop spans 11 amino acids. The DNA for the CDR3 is TGTGCCAACAGCGGGACAGCTGAGCAGTTCTTC. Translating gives CANSGTAEQFF. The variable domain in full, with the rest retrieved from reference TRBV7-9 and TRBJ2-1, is DTGVSQNPRHKITKRGQNVTFRCDPISEHNRLYWYRQTLGQGPEFLTYFQNEAQLEKSRLLSDRFSAERPKGSFSTLEIQRTEQGDSAMYLCANSGTAEQFFGPGTRLTVL.

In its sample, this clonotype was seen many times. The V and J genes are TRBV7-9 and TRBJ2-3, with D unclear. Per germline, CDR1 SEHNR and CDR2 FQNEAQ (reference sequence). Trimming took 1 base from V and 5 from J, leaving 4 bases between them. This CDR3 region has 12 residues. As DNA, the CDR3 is TGTGCCAGCAGCTTAGGACTAGATACGCAGTATTTT. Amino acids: CASSLGLDTQYF.

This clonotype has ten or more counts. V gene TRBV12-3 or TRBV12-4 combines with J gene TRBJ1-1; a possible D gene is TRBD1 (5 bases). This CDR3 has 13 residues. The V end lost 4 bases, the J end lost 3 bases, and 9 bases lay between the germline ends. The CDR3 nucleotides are TGTGCCAGCAGTTCGAGACAGTACACTGAAGCTTTCTTT. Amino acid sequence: CASSSRQYTEAFF.

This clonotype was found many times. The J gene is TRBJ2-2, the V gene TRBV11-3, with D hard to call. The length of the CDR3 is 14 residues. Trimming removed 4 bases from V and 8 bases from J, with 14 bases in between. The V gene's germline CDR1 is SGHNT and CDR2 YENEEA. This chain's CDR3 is CASSSSRRTGELFF. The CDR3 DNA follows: TGTGCCAGCAGCTCGTCTAGAAGAACTGGGGAGCTGTTTTTT.

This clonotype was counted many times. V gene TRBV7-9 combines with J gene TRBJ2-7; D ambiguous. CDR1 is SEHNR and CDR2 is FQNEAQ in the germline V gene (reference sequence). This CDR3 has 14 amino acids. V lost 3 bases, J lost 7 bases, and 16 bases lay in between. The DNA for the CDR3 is TGTGCCAGCAGCTTGCCCAGTCCGATTGGGGAGCAGTACTTC. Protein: CASSLPSPIGEQYF.